These 25 T cell receptor beta chains originate from one sample sequenced in a study of blood T cell repertoires in COVID-19. The data were produced by immunoSEQ multiplex PCR, yet TCRdb's version contains in-frame clones alone and is incomplete. The sample includes 200,000 to 250,000 clones, 83% of them seen just once. The specimen was peripheral blood. The receptors derive from a woman in her fifties or sixties with acute or convalescent COVID-19.

This chain links TRBV11-3 with TRBJ2-5; 14 bases fit TRBD2. The CDR3 runs to 17 residues. V gave up 5 bases and J gave up 5 bases; unmatched junction bases: 10. Germline CDR1 SGHNT, CDR2 YENEEA. In DNA, the CDR3 is TGTGCCAGCAGCGTGGGACTAGCGGGGGACCCGGGCGAGACCCAGTACTTC. Translated, it gives CASSVGLAGDPGETQYF.

The chain uses TRBV6-6 and TRBJ2-1; D may be TRBD1 (6 bases). The CDR3 spans 13 residues. The V and J ends lost 5 bases and 7 bases respectively, with 12 bases between them. The V gene's germline CDR1 is MNHNY and CDR2 SVGAGI (reference sequence). CDR3 in amino acids: CASSDNTGNEQFF. In nucleotides, the CDR3 is TGTGCCAGCAGTGACAACACAGGGAATGAGCAGTTCTTC.

The chain joins TRBV11-2 to TRBJ2-7, with a weak D call TRBD1 (6 bases). Trimming took off 0 bases at V and 1 base at J, with 13 bases between the two ends. This CDR3 contains 16 residues. The germline gives CDR1 SGHAT, CDR2 FQNNGV. The chain's CDR3 is CASSLDPQGNSYEQYF. The CDR3 region has the DNA TGTGCCAGCAGCTTAGATCCACAGGGAAATTCCTACGAGCAGTACTTC.

The chain uses TRBV7-9 and TRBJ1-5; a possible D gene is TRBD1 (6 bases). This CDR3 is 15 amino acids long. Trimming stripped 3 bases from V and 7 bases from J, with 16 bases between. Germline V lookup: CDR1 SEHNR, CDR2 FQNEAQ (reference sequence). The CDR3 here is CASSFSESTGQPQHF. CDR3 bases: TGTGCCAGCAGCTTCTCAGAATCTACAGGGCAGCCCCAGCATTTT. The full variable domain, its missing parts supplied by reference TRBV7-9 and TRBJ1-5, is DTGVSQNPRHKITKRGQNVTFRCDPISEHNRLYWYRQTLGQGPEFLTYFQNEAQLEKSRLLSDRFSAERPKGSFSTLEIQRTEQGDSAMYLCASSFSESTGQPQHFGDGTRLSIL.

This sequence joins TRBV4-1 and TRBJ2-1, with a tentative D call TRBD1 (5 bases). Trimming stripped 1 base from V and 0 bases from J, with 10 bases between. The germline gives CDR1 MGHRA, CDR2 YSYEKL. This CDR3 comprises 16 residues. The CDR3 protein is CASSQVWQGSYNEQFF. DNA for the CDR3: TGCGCCAGCAGCCAAGTTTGGCAGGGCTCCTACAATGAGCAGTTCTTC.

The chain uses TRBV24-1 and TRBJ2-1; 8 bases agree with TRBD2. CDR3 length equals 16 residues. Germline lookup yields CDR1 KGHDR and CDR2 SFDVKD. J gave up 2 bases and V 3 bases, and 5 bases lay outside the gene matches. The CDR3 DNA reads TGTGCCACCAGTGATCCCAGCGGGGGCGCCTACAATGAGCAGTTCTTC. Its translation is CATSDPSGGAYNEQFF.

The V call is TRBV19, the J call TRBJ2-1; 8 bases fit TRBD2. The CDR3 is 14 residues long. From germline, CDR1 is LNHDA and CDR2 SQIVND (reference sequence). J was trimmed by 5 bases and V by 3 bases; bases with no gene match: 3. CDR3 coding DNA: TGTGCCAGTAGTATTGCGCGGGGGGACAATGAGCAGTTCTTC. It translates to CASSIARGDNEQFF.

The chain uses TRBV2 and TRBJ2-2, with 9 bases lining up with TRBD1. Germline V gene lookup returns CDR1 SNHLY and CDR2 FYNNEI. V gave up 6 bases and J gave up 8 bases; unmatched junction bases: 7. The CDR3 is 14 amino acids. The CDR3 nucleotides read TGTGCCAGCAGACCACAGGGGGCAACGGGGGAGCTGTTTTTT. This encodes CASRPQGATGELFF. Supplemented by reference TRBV2 and TRBJ2-2, the full variable domain reads EPEVTQTPSHQVTQMGQEVILRCVPISNHLYFYWYRQILGQKVEFLVSFYNNEISEKSEIFDDQFSVERPDGSNFTLKIRSTKLEDSAMYFCASRPQGATGELFFGEGSRLTVL.

The V gene is TRBV3-1 (or the pseudogene TRBV3-2), the J gene TRBJ2-5; possibly TRBD2 for D (6 bases). The CDR3 extends over 14 amino acids. CDR1 LGHDT and CDR2 YNNKEL come from the germline V gene (reference sequence). The V and J ends lost 1 base and 5 bases respectively, with 11 bases between them. The CDR3 DNA is TGTGCCAGCAGCCAAGGGAGGGCCGTTGAGACCCAGTACTTC. It encodes CASSQGRAVETQYF.

The chain is built from TRBV12-3 or TRBV12-4 and TRBJ2-5; D gene unclear. Trimming pared 3 bases from V and 2 bases from J, leaving 4 bases between. This CDR3 region has 12 residues. The CDR3 is CASSFYQETQYF. Here the CDR3 DNA reads TGTGCCAGCAGTTTTTATCAAGAGACCCAGTACTTC.

The sample holds one count of this clone. The chain has TRBV28 and TRBJ1-1; D is unresolved. CDR3 length: 13 amino acids. Looked up from germline, CDR1 is MDHEN and CDR2 is SYDVKM. The V end was cut by 3 bases, the J end by 1 base, with 6 bases between. This chain's CDR3 is CASSFRRNTEAFF. Here the CDR3 DNA reads TGTGCCAGCAGTTTTAGAAGGAACACTGAAGCTTTCTTT.

V usage is TRBV5-6 and J usage is TRBJ2-5; the D gene is possibly TRBD1 (8 bases). This CDR3 is built from 13 residues. Per the germline V gene, CDR1 is SGHDT and CDR2 is YYEEEE. V lost 4 bases to trimming and J lost 5 bases, with 12 bases between them. The CDR3 reads CASSERDRETQYF. CDR3 bases: TGTGCCAGCAGCGAGCGGGACAGGGAGACCCAGTACTTC.

The chain uses TRBV28 and TRBJ1-6; D remains ambiguous. The CDR3 has 15 amino acids. Trimming cost V 3 bases and J 10 bases, with 16 bases left between them. Germline CDR1 MDHEN, CDR2 SYDVKM. The CDR3 nucleotides read TGTGCCAGCAGTTTCCCCGGGGTGATCAGCTCACCCCTCCACTTT. The encoded protein is CASSFPGVISSPLHF.

A word on this clone: Other DNA sequences of this sample code for an identical CDR3. This chain joins TRBV18 and TRBJ2-7, with 7 bases identical to TRBD1. Germline CDR1 KGHSH, CDR2 LQKENI. The CDR3 length is 14 residues. The V and J ends lost 3 bases and 3 bases, in that order; junction bases with no gene match: 5. CDR3 nucleotides: TGTGCCAGCTCACCTCCGGGACAGTACTACGAGCAGTACTTC. It translates to CASSPPGQYYEQYF. The whole variable domain, filled in from reference TRBV18 and TRBJ2-7, reads NAGVMQNPRHLVRRRGQEARLRCSPMKGHSHVYWYRQLPEEGLKFMVYLQKENIIDESGMPKERFSAEFPKEGPSILRIQQVVRGDSAAYFCASSPPGQYYEQYFGPGTRLTVT.

V gene TRBV28 combines with J gene TRBJ1-1; D is possibly TRBD1 (5 bases). Trimming pared 5 bases from V and 0 bases from J, leaving 10 bases between. The CDR3 sequence is 14 residues long. Germline values: CDR1 MDHEN, CDR2 SYDVKM. CDR3 sequence reads: CASSTTGLNTEAFF. CDR3 nucleotide sequence: TGTGCCAGCAGTACTACAGGCTTGAACACTGAAGCTTTCTTT.

This clone was recorded a few times. The rearrangement uses TRBV24-1 and TRBJ1-3; D not resolved. V lost 9 bases and J lost 8, with 4 bases in between. This CDR3 contains 9 residues. Germline V gene data show CDR1 as KGHDR and CDR2 as SFDVKD. CDR3 coding DNA: TGTGCCACCCGGGACACCATATATTTT. The encoded protein is CATRDTIYF.

The genes are TRBV20-1 and TRBJ2-3, with 13 bases matching TRBD2. Trimming removed 3 bases from V and 2 bases from J; junction bases left unmatched: 5. CDR1 is DFQATT, CDR2 SNEGSKA, per germline (reference sequence). The CDR3 consists of 16 residues. CDR3 sequence: CSASRLAGGFTDTQYF. The CDR3, as DNA: TGCAGTGCTAGTCGACTAGCGGGAGGATTCACAGATACGCAGTATTTT.

The CDR3 reads CASSLTPGQGHSPLHF. Here the CDR3 DNA reads TGTGCCAGCAGCTTAACACCGGGACAGGGGCATTCACCCCTCCACTTT. The rearrangement links TRBV7-9 to TRBJ1-6, with TRBD1 identical over 10 bases. V lost 2 bases to trimming and J lost 8 bases; unmatched junction nucleotides: 6. The CDR3 length is 16 residues. Germline V CDR1 and CDR2: SEHNR, FQNEAQ (reference sequence).

The table lists this clone with a few counts. The V and J genes are TRBV28 and TRBJ2-1; D is perhaps TRBD2 (5 bases). The CDR3 runs 14 residues. The germline V and J ends were trimmed by 2 bases and 4 bases, with 9 bases remaining between them. CDR1 is MDHEN and CDR2 is SYDVKM in the germline V gene. CDR3 region: CASSLKDFYNEQFF. The CDR3 DNA is TGTGCCAGCAGTTTAAAGGACTTTTACAATGAGCAGTTCTTC.

This sequence joins TRBV7-3 and TRBJ2-1; D possibly corresponds to TRBD2 (6 bases). Germline V CDR1 and CDR2: SGHTA, FQGTGA. V dropped 5 bases and J dropped 10 bases, with 18 bases sitting between them. The CDR3 runs 14 residues. In DNA, the CDR3 is TGTGCCAGCAGCAAACTGGCCGGGAGCGGGGAGCAGTTCTTC. As protein: CASSKLAGSGEQFF.

This chain's CDR3 is CASSLYGGGQETQYF. CDR3 DNA: TGTGCCAGCAGTCTATACGGGGGGGGCCAAGAGACCCAGTACTTC. This chain joins TRBV27 and TRBJ2-5; 8 nucleotides line up with TRBD2. Germline V gene data show CDR1 as MNHEY and CDR2 as SMNVEV (reference sequence). Trimming at V came to 5 bases and at J to 1 base, leaving 6 bases not matched to a gene. The length of the CDR3 is 15 residues.

V gene TRBV7-9 combines with J gene TRBJ2-1; D not certain. This CDR3 comprises 16 residues. Germline loops: CDR1 SEHNR, CDR2 FQNEAQ (reference sequence). Trimming shortened V by 5 bases and J by 3 bases, and 17 bases separated the two germline ends. The CDR3 here is CASSPRPRSIYNEQFF. The CDR3 DNA reads as TGTGCCAGCAGCCCGCGGCCCCGCTCCATCTACAATGAGCAGTTCTTC.

The chain couples TRBV10-3 to TRBJ1-1, with 8 bases aligning to TRBD1. The CDR3 has 15 residues. Germline V gene data show CDR1 as ENHRY and CDR2 as SYGVKD. J was trimmed by 1 base and V by 9 bases; bases with no gene match: 10. The CDR3 loop is CAIRGQAHWNTEAFF. In DNA, the CDR3 is TGTGCCATAAGGGGACAGGCCCACTGGAACACTGAAGCTTTCTTT.

The V and J genes are TRBV7-2 and TRBJ2-5; D possibly corresponds to TRBD1 (6 bases). Trimming took 1 base from V and 4 from J, leaving 10 bases between them. The germline CDR1 and CDR2 sequences are SGHTA and FQGNSA. The CDR3 has 14 residues. The CDR3 DNA is TGTGCCAGCAGCTTAGGGGGGCGAGGAGAGACCCAGTACTTC. Its translation: CASSLGGRGETQYF.

The gene calls are TRBV15 and TRBJ1-2; 7 positions agree with TRBD1. The CDR3 is 14 residues long. V lost 5 bases and J lost 2; bases outside the gene matches: 5. The V gene's germline CDR1 is LNHNV and CDR2 YYDKDF (reference sequence). CDR3 region: CATSASRGNYGYTF. Here the CDR3 DNA reads TGTGCCACCAGCGCCTCCAGGGGGAACTATGGCTACACCTTC. Together with reference TRBV15 and TRBJ1-2, the CDR3 gives the full variable domain: DAMVIQNPRYQVTQFGKPVTLSCSQTLNHNVMYWYQQKSSQAPKLLFHYYDKDFNNEADTPDNFQSRRPNTSFCFLDIRSPGLGDTAMYLCATSASRGNYGYTFGSGTRLTVV.